What follows is one TCR beta chain and its context. Only in-frame clones appear in the TCRdb table, and some are missing; sequencing was by immunoSEQ multiplex PCR. The sample lists roughly 220,000 clones, 85% to 90% seen once, with roughly 14% in the top ten. Trimming took 7 bases from V and 0 from J; bases not matched to a gene: 7. Per germline, CDR1 MNHEY and CDR2 SMNVEV (reference sequence). This CDR3 contains 16 residues. These data originate in a study of blood T cell repertoires in COVID-19. Sequenced: PBMCs or T cells enriched from blood (not recorded which). This TCR came from a woman in her forties or fifties with acute COVID-19. The chain carries TRBV27 and TRBJ2-2, with TRBD1 matching 8 bases. CDR3: CASNPTGGPNTGELFF. The CDR3 DNA is TGTGCCAGCAACCCCACAGGGGGTCCGAACACCGGGGAGCTGTTTTTT.